One sample yielded the 3 T cell receptor beta chains listed below, sequenced in a study of CD8 T cells in ankylosing spondylitis. From the 5' RACE reads, TCRdb called clonotypes with MiXCR, one entry per CDR3 protein. This sample has about 30,000 distinct CDR3 sequences, with less than 6.5% found just once. The sample was blood, either unsorted or a sorted T cell fraction (not recorded which). All receptors derive from a female donor with ankylosing spondylitis or in good health (not recorded which).

This clonotype occurred many times. J is TRBJ2-3 and V is TRBV9, with D hard to call. In germline, CDR1 is SGDLS, CDR2 YYNGEE. V was shortened by 1 base and J by 5 bases, with 17 bases between the two germline ends. The CDR3 consists of 16 residues. The CDR3 protein is CASSVKEVALGDTQYF. The CDR3, as DNA: TGTGCCAGCAGCGTAAAAGAAGTCGCCCTAGGAGATACGCAGTATTTT.

This clonotype is medium-sized (0.01 to 0.1%) in the sample. The rearrangement uses TRBV9 and TRBJ2-2; D perhaps matches TRBD2 (6 bases). The CDR3 is 15 residues long. Germline assignment: CDR1 SGDLS and CDR2 YYNGEE. V lost 0 bases, J lost 0 bases, and 6 bases lay in between. CDR3 sequence (DNA): TGTGCCAGCAGCGTAGGACTAGCGAACACCGGGGAGCTGTTTTTT. Residues: CASSVGLANTGELFF.

The table lists this clonotype with many counts. The rearrangement uses TRBV9 and TRBJ2-3; either TRBD1 or TRBD2 may fit D (5 bases each). V lost 3 bases and J 1 base, leaving 18 bases between the germline ends. Germline lookup yields CDR1 SGDLS and CDR2 YYNGEE. The CDR3 spans 17 residues. The CDR3 nucleotides are TGTGCCAGCAGCGCTCGCGCACGGGACGCCGGCACAGATACGCAGTATTTT. This gives the protein CASSARARDAGTDTQYF.